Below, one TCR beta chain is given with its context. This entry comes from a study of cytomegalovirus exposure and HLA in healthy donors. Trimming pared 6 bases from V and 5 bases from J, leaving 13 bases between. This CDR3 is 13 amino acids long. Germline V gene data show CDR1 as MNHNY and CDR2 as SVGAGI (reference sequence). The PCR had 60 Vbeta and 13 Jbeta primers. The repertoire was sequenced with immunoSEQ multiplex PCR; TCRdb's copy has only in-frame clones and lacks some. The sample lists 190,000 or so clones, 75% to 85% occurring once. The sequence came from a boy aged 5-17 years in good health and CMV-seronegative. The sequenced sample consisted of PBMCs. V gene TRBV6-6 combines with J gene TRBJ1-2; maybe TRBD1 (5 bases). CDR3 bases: TGTGCCAGCAGGGGGTATTCAGGGTATGGCTACACCTTC. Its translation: CASRGYSGYGYTF.